These 28 T cell receptor beta chains were sequenced from one sample in a study of identifying expanded T cells in peripheral blood. Repertoires were generated with immunoSEQ multiplex PCR, while TCRdb's copy carries only in-frame clones and drops some. The table records around 100,000 clones, about 91% of them present only once. Sequencing was done on a sample of blood. These receptors all come from a person between 18 and 75 years old in good health.

The chain couples TRBV7-2 to TRBJ1-2; D is ambiguous. V was pared by 5 bases and J by 5 bases, with 12 bases between. The CDR3 is 13 residues long. The germline gives CDR1 SGHTA, CDR2 FQGNSA. The CDR3 nucleotides read TGTGCCAGCAGCAATGACCGAGCTTATGGCTACACCTTC. Residues: CASSNDRAYGYTF.

The chain couples TRBV9 to TRBJ1-3, with unresolved D. With 5 bases removed from V and 0 bases from J, the gap between germline ends came to 6 bases. This CDR3 spans 13 amino acids. Germline CDR1 and CDR2: SGDLS and YYNGEE. CDR3 residues: CASSSTSGNTIYF. CDR3 nucleotide sequence: TGTGCCAGCAGTTCCACCTCTGGAAACACCATATATTTT.

The V call is TRBV9, the J call TRBJ1-2; possible D gene TRBD1, 6 bases. There are 17 residues in the CDR3. Germline V lookup: CDR1 SGDLS, CDR2 YYNGEE. The V end was cut by 0 bases, the J end by 5 bases, with 20 bases between. The CDR3 sequence is CASSVEEGVAGLYGYTF. As DNA, the CDR3 is TGTGCCAGCAGCGTAGAGGAGGGGGTGGCGGGTCTATATGGCTACACCTTC.

The chain recombines TRBV5-4 with TRBJ1-2; D gene ambiguous. The V gene's germline CDR1 is SGHNT and CDR2 YYREEE (reference sequence). Between the trimmed V and J ends, which lost 3 bases and 0 bases, there was a span of 12 bases. This CDR3 spans 15 amino acids. CDR3 residues: CASSSTSGSNYGYTF. CDR3 sequence (DNA): TGTGCCAGCAGCTCCACCTCGGGGTCTAACTATGGCTACACCTTC. The full variable domain, its missing parts supplied by reference TRBV5-4 and TRBJ1-2, is ETGVTQSPTHLIKTRGQQVTLRCSSQSGHNTVSWYQQALGQGPQFIFQYYREEENGRGNFPPRFSGLQFPNYSSELNVNALELDDSALYLCASSSTSGSNYGYTFGSGTRLTVV.

This chain uses TRBV9 with TRBJ2-7, with D tentatively TRBD2 (6 bases). This CDR3 is built from 16 residues. Trimming removed 0 bases at V and 0 bases at J, with 13 bases between. Germline CDR1 is SGDLS and CDR2 is YYNGEE. The CDR3 is CASSVGGGASSYEQYF. Written as DNA, the CDR3 is TGTGCCAGCAGCGTAGGTGGCGGGGCGAGCTCCTACGAGCAGTACTTC. Full variable domain (rest looked up from reference TRBV9 and TRBJ2-7): DSGVTQTPKHLITATGQRVTLRCSPRSGDLSVYWYQQSLDQGLQFLIQYYNGEERAKGNILERFSAQQFPDLHSELNLSSLELGDSALYFCASSVGGGASSYEQYFGPGTRLTVT.

For this clone: Other DNA sequences of this sample code for an identical CDR3. The chain combines TRBV28 with TRBJ2-7; no reliable D call. V was clipped by 6 bases and J by 3 bases, with 9 bases between them. Germline loops: CDR1 MDHEN, CDR2 SYDVKM. This CDR3 comprises 12 residues. The CDR3 loop is CASSGNLYEQYF. As DNA, the CDR3 is TGTGCCAGCAGCGGAAACCTCTACGAGCAGTACTTC.

V usage is TRBV29-1 and J usage is TRBJ2-5; a possible D gene is TRBD2 (6 bases). This CDR3 spans 14 amino acids. V lost 2 bases, J lost 6 bases, and 16 bases lay in between. The germline V gene encodes CDR1 SQVTM and CDR2 ANQGSEA. CDR3 sequence: CSVESGSGGQTQYF. The CDR3 DNA sequence: TGCAGCGTTGAATCCGGGAGTGGGGGTCAGACCCAGTACTTC.

This clone was picked up one time. V usage is TRBV6-6 and J usage is TRBJ2-7; a possible D gene is TRBD1 (5 bases). Trimming shortened V by 7 bases and J by 1 base, and 20 bases separated the two germline ends. The CDR3 covers 16 residues. CDR1 and CDR2 (germline): MNHNY, SVGAGI (reference sequence). The DNA for the CDR3 is TGTGCCAGCACTCTACGAGAAGGGGCCCCATCCTACGAGCAGTACTTC. Translating gives CASTLREGAPSYEQYF.

This chain joins TRBV30 and TRBJ2-3; D unresolved. The CDR3 is made up of 11 amino acids. Trimming took 2 bases from V and 7 from J, leaving 7 bases between them. Germline CDR1 and CDR2: GTSNPN and SVGIG (reference sequence). The CDR3 nucleotides read TGTGCCTGGAGTCAACAGAATACGCAGTATTTT. Encoded protein: CAWSQQNTQYF.

The rearrangement links TRBV7-3 to TRBJ2-3, with D uncertain. This CDR3 has 14 amino acids. Trimming removed 1 base from V and 5 bases from J, with 10 bases in between. CDR1 and CDR2 (germline): SGHTA, FQGTGA. The CDR3 region is CASSLMSGRDTQYF. CDR3 sequence (DNA): TGTGCCAGCAGCTTAATGTCAGGAAGAGATACGCAGTATTTT.

The chain recombines TRBV7-9 with TRBJ1-2; D uncertain. The CDR3 contains 13 residues. The germline V gene has CDR1 SEHNR and CDR2 FQNEAQ (reference sequence). Between the trimmed V and J ends, which lost 1 base and 2 bases, there was a span of 5 bases. The CDR3 here is CASSLERNYGYTF. The DNA of the CDR3 is TGTGCCAGCAGCTTAGAACGGAACTATGGCTACACCTTC.

The rearrangement links TRBV30 to TRBJ1-2; D gene uncertain. The germline V gene encodes CDR1 GTSNPN and CDR2 SVGIG (reference sequence). The ends were cut back, 1 base at V and 0 bases at J, with 6 bases in the middle. The CDR3 loop spans 13 amino acids. CDR3 sequence reads: CAWSDRSNYGYTF. CDR3 DNA: TGTGCCTGGAGTGACAGATCTAACTATGGCTACACCTTC.

V usage is TRBV5-4 and J usage is TRBJ1-1, with 7 nucleotides matching TRBD1. Per the germline V gene, CDR1 is SGHNT and CDR2 is YYREEE (reference sequence). This CDR3 contains 14 residues. After removal of 4 bases from V and 3 bases from J, the junction contained 6 bases not matched to a gene. CDR3 in amino acids: CASSIDRADTEAFF. For the CDR3, the DNA is TGTGCCAGCAGCATCGACAGGGCCGACACTGAAGCTTTCTTT.

The chain carries TRBV15 and TRBJ2-7, with D unclear. Germline-derived CDR1 and CDR2 are LNHNV and YYDKDF (reference sequence). V lost 0 bases and J lost 3, with 6 bases in between. The CDR3 totals 13 residues. The CDR3 region has the DNA TGTGCCACCAGCAGAGAGGCAAACTACGAGCAGTACTTC. Its protein product is CATSREANYEQYF.

Here the CDR3 reads CAISDLTGGAYEQYF. DNA of the CDR3: TGTGCCATCAGTGACTTGACAGGGGGCGCATACGAGCAGTACTTC. The gene calls are TRBV10-3 and TRBJ2-7; 10 bases align to TRBD1. V dropped 3 bases and J dropped 4; count of bases not matched to a gene: 6. Germline V lookup: CDR1 ENHRY, CDR2 SYGVKD. The CDR3 has 15 residues.

This chain links TRBV14 with TRBJ2-7, with 7 positions matching TRBD1. The V and J ends lost 3 bases and 2 bases, in that order; junction bases with no gene match: 4. Germline CDR1 reads SGHDN; CDR2 reads FVKESK. This CDR3 contains 14 residues. This chain's CDR3 is CASSQLTGTYEQYF. The DNA for the CDR3 is TGTGCCAGCAGCCAGTTGACAGGGACCTACGAGCAGTACTTC.

This chain joins TRBV11-2 and TRBJ2-5; D might be TRBD1 (7 bases). This CDR3 has 15 residues. Germline CDR1 and CDR2: SGHAT and FQNNGV. V lost 5 bases and J lost 7, with 20 bases in between. The CDR3, as DNA: TGTGCCAGCAGCCTGGGGGGACAGCAAGCTGGGACCCAGTACTTC. It encodes CASSLGGQQAGTQYF.

The rearrangement links TRBV4-1 to TRBJ1-4; D is uncertain. Germline V gives CDR1 MGHRA, CDR2 YSYEKL. Trimming took off 0 bases at V and 8 bases at J, with 7 bases between the two ends. The CDR3 loop spans 13 amino acids. CDR3 in DNA: TGCGCCAGCAGCCAAGAGACCTACGAAAAACTGTTTTTT. Its translation: CASSQETYEKLFF.

The chain recombines TRBV28 with TRBJ1-5; 7 bases align to TRBD1. The J segment lost 0 bases and the V segment lost 7 bases, leaving 9 bases of the junction unmatched. The germline V gene encodes CDR1 MDHEN and CDR2 SYDVKM. This CDR3 region has 16 residues. DNA for the CDR3: TGTGCCAGCAAGGCAGGGGGAGGAGATAGCAATCAGCCCCAGCATTTT. Translating gives CASKAGGGDSNQPQHF.

The J gene is TRBJ1-4, the V gene TRBV30; no clear D gene. Germline-derived CDR1 and CDR2 are GTSNPN and SVGIG (reference sequence). V dropped 2 bases and J dropped 5 bases, with 15 bases sitting between them. The CDR3 sequence is 15 residues long. Here the CDR3 DNA reads TGTGCCTGGAGTCCAGTCGGAGAGAGAAATGAAAAACTGTTTTTT. This codes for CAWSPVGERNEKLFF. Looking up the rest from reference TRBV30 and TRBJ1-4 gives the full variable domain: SQTIHQWPATLVQPVGSPLSLECTVEGTSNPNLYWYRQAAGRGLQLLFYSVGIGQISSEVPQNLSASRPQDRQFILSSKKLLLSDSGFYLCAWSPVGERNEKLFFGSGTQLSVL.

The genes are TRBV6-5 and TRBJ2-1; possible D gene TRBD1, 5 bases. Germline V lookup: CDR1 MNHEY, CDR2 SVGAGI. V was cut by 6 bases and J by 6 bases, with 18 bases left in between. The CDR3 sequence is 15 residues long. The chain's CDR3 is CASSHRRQKGNEQFF. The CDR3, as DNA: TGTGCCAGCAGCCACAGGAGACAAAAGGGCAATGAGCAGTTCTTC.

The rearrangement uses TRBV28 and TRBJ2-5; no firm D call. This CDR3 has 15 amino acids. Per the germline V gene, CDR1 is MDHEN and CDR2 is SYDVKM. Trimming took off 5 bases at V and 5 bases at J, with 18 bases between the two ends. CDR3: CASSPAPRAWETQYF. Written as DNA, the CDR3 is TGTGCCAGCAGTCCCGCCCCACGGGCTTGGGAGACCCAGTACTTC.

The rearrangement joins TRBV28 to TRBJ2-1; possibly TRBD2 for D (5 bases). Trimming pared 3 bases from V and 6 bases from J, leaving 9 bases between. In germline, CDR1 is MDHEN, CDR2 SYDVKM. The CDR3 runs to 13 residues. The chain's CDR3 is CASSFQRTNEQFF. The CDR3 DNA follows: TGTGCCAGCAGTTTCCAGCGGACCAATGAGCAGTTCTTC.

The rearrangement links TRBV4-2 to TRBJ2-5; D ambiguous. The CDR3 runs 16 residues. V lost 4 bases to trimming and J lost 5 bases, with 20 bases between them. Per the germline V gene, CDR1 is LGHNA and CDR2 is YNFKEQ. In DNA form, the CDR3 reads TGTGCCAGCAGCCTCTCCGCTTCTTCCCTCGGGGAGACCCAGTACTTC. Its translation: CASSLSASSLGETQYF.

The gene calls are TRBV7-2 and TRBJ2-2; D is uncertain. Trimming removed 6 bases at V and 1 base at J, with 9 bases between. In germline, CDR1 is SGHTA, CDR2 FQGNSA. There are 14 residues in the CDR3. CDR3 region: CASRRIWNTGELFF. The DNA for the CDR3 is TGTGCCAGCAGGAGAATCTGGAACACCGGGGAGCTGTTTTTT.

The chain recombines TRBV10-3 with TRBJ2-3, with D uncertain. The CDR3 sequence is 11 residues long. The V and J ends lost 4 bases and 6 bases respectively, with 5 bases between them. Germline assignment: CDR1 ENHRY and CDR2 SYGVKD. The CDR3 reads CAISGGDTQYF. The CDR3 DNA sequence: TGTGCCATCAGTGGTGGGGATACGCAGTATTTT.

CDR3 DNA sequence: TGTGCCAGCAGTCGGTCAGGGGAGTATGGCTACACCTTC. Translated, it gives CASSRSGEYGYTF. V gene TRBV2 combines with J gene TRBJ1-2; TRBD1 is a possible D gene (6 bases). V was cut by 5 bases and J by 5 bases, with 12 bases left in between. CDR3 size: 13 residues. The V gene's germline CDR1 is SNHLY and CDR2 FYNNEI.

The chain carries TRBV5-1 and TRBJ2-2, with D possibly matching TRBD2 (6 bases). The CDR3 extends over 15 amino acids. Per germline, CDR1 SGHRS and CDR2 YFSETQ. Trimming left V 1 base short and J 3 bases short, with 10 bases between. The CDR3: CASSLSSSDTGELFF. CDR3 DNA: TGCGCCAGCAGCTTGAGTTCTAGCGACACCGGGGAGCTGTTTTTT.